This is a list of T cell receptor beta chains from one sample in a study of cytomegalovirus exposure and HLA in healthy donors. Assay: immunoSEQ multiplex PCR; the TCRdb copy retains only in-frame clones and omits some. The data contain approximately 100,000 clones, roughly 75% of them singletons. Sequencing used PBMCs. These receptors all come from a woman in her late teens or twenties in good health and CMV-seropositive. Each CDR3 is given with its conserved first and last residue. The D gene is left open where the match is weak. Size is stated for part of the rows, as once, few or many counts, or as a class when the clone is expanded.

v_call,clone_size,d_call,j_call,cdr3_aa,cdr3_nt
TRBV5-1,NA,TRBD1,TRBJ2-1,CASSQPGQAYNEQFF,TGCGCCAGCAGCCAGCCGGGACAGGCCTACAATGAGCAGTTCTTC
TRBV27,NA,NA,TRBJ1-1,CASSLSGPPMNTEAFF,TGTGCCAGCAGTTTATCGGGCCCACCTATGAACACTGAAGCTTTCTTT
TRBV27,NA,TRBD2,TRBJ2-7,CASRWAGGPHEQYF,TGTGCCAGCAGATGGGCGGGAGGGCCCCACGAGCAGTACTTC
TRBV5-1,NA,TRBD2,TRBJ2-1,CASSLLAGVRNEQFF,TGCGCCAGCAGCCTACTAGCGGGAGTCCGCAATGAGCAGTTCTTC
TRBV7-8,NA,NA,TRBJ1-1,CASSSQQGVTEAFF,TGTGCCAGCAGCTCTCAACAAGGGGTGACTGAAGCTTTCTTT
TRBV28,NA,TRBD1,TRBJ2-2,CASSSTGAPGGELFF,TGTGCCAGCAGTTCGACAGGGGCACCCGGCGGGGAGCTGTTTTTT
TRBV7-8,NA,NA,TRBJ2-7,CASSLASGGWDEQYF,TGTGCCAGCAGCTTAGCATCAGGGGGGTGGGACGAGCAGTACTTC
TRBV27,NA,NA,TRBJ1-5,CASRSPGGHNQPQHF,TGTGCCAGCAGGAGTCCGGGGGGGCACAATCAGCCCCAGCATTTT
TRBV2,NA,NA,TRBJ2-2,CASSPDRPNTGELFF,TGTGCCAGCAGTCCAGACAGACCGAACACCGGGGAGCTGTTTTTT
TRBV28,NA,TRBD1,TRBJ1-5,CASSLAGGGQPQHF,TGTGCCAGCAGTTTAGCAGGGGGCGGGCAGCCCCAGCATTTT
TRBV7-8,NA,TRBD1,TRBJ2-7,CASSLPTTGLGEQYF,TGTGCCAGCAGCTTACCTACGACAGGGTTGGGCGAGCAGTACTTC
TRBV6-6,NA,TRBD1,TRBJ2-1,CASSFRTGGLNEQFF,TGTGCCAGCAGTTTCAGGACAGGGGGCCTCAATGAGCAGTTCTTC
TRBV13,NA,NA,TRBJ2-7,CASSLAGAPSYEQYF,TGTGCCAGCAGCTTAGCGGGAGCCCCTTCCTACGAGCAGTACTTC
TRBV25-1,NA,TRBD2,TRBJ2-1,CASSETSGSYGNEQFF,TGTGCCAGCAGTGAGACTAGCGGGTCGTATGGCAATGAGCAGTTCTTC
TRBV7-9,NA,NA,TRBJ2-2,CASSLRGAGGELFF,TGTGCCAGCAGCTTACGGGGGGCAGGCGGGGAGCTGTTTTTT
TRBV28,NA,TRBD2,TRBJ2-7,CASTPAGAFYEQYF,TGTGCCAGCACCCCAGCGGGAGCCTTCTACGAGCAGTACTTC
TRBV5-1,once,NA,TRBJ2-7,CASSFEVSGDEQYF,TGCGCCAGCAGCTTCGAAGTATCGGGAGACGAGCAGTACTTC
TRBV19,NA,TRBD1,TRBJ1-5,CASSIQGDNQPQHF,TGTGCCAGTAGTATACAGGGGGATAATCAGCCCCAGCATTTT
TRBV2,NA,NA,TRBJ2-2,CASRTSRTGELFF,TGTGCCAGCAGGACGTCTAGGACCGGGGAGCTGTTTTTT
TRBV27,few,NA,TRBJ2-7,CASSLGPSVSYEQYF,TGTGCCAGCAGTTTAGGTCCTAGCGTGTCCTACGAGCAGTACTTC
TRBV10-3,NA,TRBD2,TRBJ2-4,CAIGGEGGIQYF,TGTGCCATCGGCGGGGAGGGCGGCATTCAGTACTTC
TRBV28,NA,NA,TRBJ2-7,CASTPNLGGQAYEQYF,TGTGCCAGCACCCCGAACTTGGGAGGACAGGCCTACGAGCAGTACTTC
TRBV4-3,NA,TRBD2,TRBJ2-7,CASSQQIAGVGSYEQYF,TGCGCCAGCAGCCAACAGATAGCGGGAGTGGGCTCCTACGAGCAGTACTTC
TRBV20-1,NA,TRBD2,TRBJ2-4,CSVLGGGPQYF,TGCAGTGTGTTGGGGGGAGGGCCTCAGTACTTC
TRBV29-1,NA,TRBD2,TRBJ2-7,CSVEDWSLAGVREQYF,TGCAGCGTTGAAGATTGGTCACTAGCGGGAGTTCGCGAGCAGTACTTC
TRBV27,NA,NA,TRBJ2-1,CASSLSDLRYNEQFF,TGTGCCAGCAGTTTATCTGACTTACGCTACAATGAGCAGTTCTTC
TRBV14,NA,TRBD1,TRBJ1-2,CASSQALTGAAGYTF,TGTGCCAGCAGCCAAGCCCTGACAGGGGCGGCTGGCTACACCTTC